This T cell receptor (beta chain) comes out of a study of blood T cell repertoires in COVID-19. Study details: COVID-19 samples from acute and convalescent phases originated in the United States, Italy and Spain. PBMCs, B-cell-depleted T cells, or T cells were the source of the cDNA or gDNA that made up the material.

The authors' processing: Estimation of nucleated cell counts relied on the amplification of reference gene primers. Produced via immunoSEQ multiplex PCR; TCRdb's table is partial and in-frame only. V and J calls plus clone size are reproduced from that table; the DNA served to infer D and trimming. Of about 120,000 clones listed, about nine tenths are singletons. V trimming: 3 bases; J trimming: 7 bases; junction bases outside the gene matches: 12. This CDR3 is built from 18 residues. CDR1 and CDR2 from the germline V gene are MGHRA and YSYEKL. This sequence originates from a woman aged 45 to 65 with acute or convalescent COVID-19. The rearrangement links TRBV4-1 to TRBJ1-6; 10 bases fit TRBD1. The material sequenced was peripheral blood. CDR3 nucleotides: TGCGCCAGCAGCCATATCGTAAGACAGGGGGCGTTCAATTCACCCCTCCACTTT. It yields the protein CASSHIVRQGAFNSPLHF.